This entry lists 2 T cell receptor beta chains sequenced from one sample in a study of blood T cell repertoires in COVID-19. The assay was immunoSEQ multiplex PCR, and TCRdb's table has in-frame clones only and misses some. The repertoire holds 300,000 to 350,000 clones, with roughly 86% as singletons. The source material was PBMCs or T cells enriched from blood (not recorded which). The source is a woman aged 25 to 39 who had recovered from COVID-19.

The rearrangement joins TRBV11-3 to TRBJ1-1; D gene ambiguous. V lost 2 bases to trimming and J lost 1 base, with 5 bases between them. The CDR3 consists of 13 residues. CDR1 is SGHNT, CDR2 YENEEA, per germline. The CDR3 DNA reads TGTGCCAGCAGCTTATGGAGGAACACTGAAGCTTTCTTT. Protein: CASSLWRNTEAFF.

This chain uses TRBV9 with TRBJ1-6; D not resolved. V lost 4 bases and J lost 5, with 7 bases in between. The CDR3 has 13 residues. CDR1 and CDR2 (germline): SGDLS, YYNGEE. CDR3 loop: CASSPTDNSPLHF. The CDR3 bases are TGTGCCAGCAGCCCAACGGATAATTCACCCCTCCACTTT.